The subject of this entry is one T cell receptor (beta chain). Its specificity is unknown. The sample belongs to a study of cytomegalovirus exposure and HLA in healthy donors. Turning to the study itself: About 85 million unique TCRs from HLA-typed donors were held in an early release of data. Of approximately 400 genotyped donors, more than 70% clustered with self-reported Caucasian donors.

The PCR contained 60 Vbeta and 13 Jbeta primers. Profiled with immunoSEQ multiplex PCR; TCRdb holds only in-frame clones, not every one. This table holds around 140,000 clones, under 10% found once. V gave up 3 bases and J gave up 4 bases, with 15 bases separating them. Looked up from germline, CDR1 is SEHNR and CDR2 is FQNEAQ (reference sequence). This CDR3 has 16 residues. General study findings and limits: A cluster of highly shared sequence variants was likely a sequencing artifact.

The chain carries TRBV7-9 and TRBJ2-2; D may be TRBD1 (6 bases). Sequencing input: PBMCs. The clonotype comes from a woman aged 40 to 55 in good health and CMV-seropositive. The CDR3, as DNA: TGTGCCAGCAGCTTCGGACAGCCACCCCTCACCGGGGAGCTGTTTTTT. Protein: CASSFGQPPLTGELFF.